The T cell receptor beta chain under discussion was sequenced for a study of T cell responses to AZD1222 COVID-19 vaccine (dated by TCRdb to 2020 to 2022). About the full investigation: A total of 230 to 250 trial participants underwent TCR sequencing, of whom about 210 had received two doses of AZD1222 and around 25 had received two doses of the MenACWY control vaccine. Trial participants were enrolled by age into subgroups of 18-55, 56-69 and 70-plus years, and about 150, 27 and 61 TCR-sequenced participants, respectively, were included in these subgroups.

The time point tag for this specimen amounts to: about 28 days (+/-7) after the second vaccine dose. The treatment or condition label, read with the paper, signifies: meningococcal conjugate vaccine given as trial control. Vaccinee samples were obtained from the UK trials COV001 and COV002, which included a single-blind randomized controlled phase 2/3 trial of AZD1222 (ChAdOx1 nCoV-19) in healthy adults. For TCRbeta chain sequencing, PBMC samples were collected from trial participants at day 0 and at day 28 after the second dose. Overall study outcomes, separate from this receptor: Because no day 14 peak-response samples were available, the repertoires could be characterized only after the peak T cell response. Most participants were white British and females outnumbered males, and the authors suggested that clonal diversity may have been underestimated. After two AZD1222 doses, both the breadth and the depth of spike-specific TCRs were significantly higher than at day 0 and than in MenACWY recipients. CD4 TCRs associated with the vaccine covered the entire spike protein, and the dominant responses were in regions 160-218 and 743-854. Nearly half of unique spike-specific TCRs reportedly recognized epitopes outside regions mutated in the B.1.351 and B.1.1.7 variants. The 56-69-year group was small, and its depth increase did not reach significance, likely because of low power. Only a handful of AZD1222 recipients were SARS-CoV-2 seropositive at baseline, limiting conclusions about previously exposed vaccinees.

The CDR3 regions of human TCRbeta chains were analyzed by immunosequencing. The paper's processing steps were these. TCRs in the repertoires were compared against a reference library of SARS-CoV-2-specific TCRs that had been generated with the MIRA antigen-specificity platform. Breadth meant the fraction of unique TCRs that were SARS-CoV-2-associated, whereas depth meant the fraction of total T cells that were SARS-CoV-2-associated. Using the MIRA data, each spike-specific TCR was mapped to the spike region that the TCR reacts to and placed in a CD4 or CD8 class. Log10-transformed breadth and depth values were compared by one-way ANOVA with Sidak's multiple comparisons tests. Not all clones reach the TCRdb copy of this immuneACCESS table, which keeps in-frame sequences only. Checked studies attribute under half of the gap to unresolved V genes and leave the rest unexplained. The DNA gave D and trimming, while V, J and clone size come from that table. For this sample the table gives under 50,000 clones, of which 80% to 90% were detected only once. Around a quarter of the sample rests with the top ten.

Of note for this clone: This clone's antigen is unknown. No base-level quality is on record; no much larger clone is a single base apart.

Deletion took 7 bases off V and 6 bases off J, with a span of 16 bases between the germline ends. Reading from cysteine to phenylalanine, the CDR3 counts 14 amino acids. CDR3 DNA only is kept here, 42 bases in frame from base 1. The germline V gene provides CDR1 MNHEY and CDR2 SVGAGI. The chain links TRBV6-5 with TRBJ2-1; TRBD1 might be the D gene, on 6 matching bases. The sample in question was peripheral blood, obtained 28 days after the second dose of the MenACWY control vaccine. The TCR originated in an adult who received the MenACWY meningococcal vaccine as a control. CDR3 loop: CASTGSGDRNEQFF. At the DNA level, the sequence is TGTGCCAGCACGGGGTCAGGGGATCGCAATGAGCAGTTCTTC.